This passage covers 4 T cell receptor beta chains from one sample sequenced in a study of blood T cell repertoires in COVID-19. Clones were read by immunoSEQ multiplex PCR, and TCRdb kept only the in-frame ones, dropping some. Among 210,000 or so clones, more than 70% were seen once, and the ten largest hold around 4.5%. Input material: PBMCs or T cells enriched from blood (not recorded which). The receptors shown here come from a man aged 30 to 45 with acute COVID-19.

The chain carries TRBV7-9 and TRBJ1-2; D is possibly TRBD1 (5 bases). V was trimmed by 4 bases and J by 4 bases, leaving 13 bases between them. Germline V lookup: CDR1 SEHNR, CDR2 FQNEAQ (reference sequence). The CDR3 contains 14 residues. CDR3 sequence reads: CASSSRLDSYGYTF. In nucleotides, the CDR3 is TGTGCCAGCAGCTCTCGCTTAGACAGCTATGGCTACACCTTC. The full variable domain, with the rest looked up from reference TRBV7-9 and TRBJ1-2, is DTGVSQNPRHKITKRGQNVTFRCDPISEHNRLYWYRQTLGQGPEFLTYFQNEAQLEKSRLLSDRFSAERPKGSFSTLEIQRTEQGDSAMYLCASSSRLDSYGYTFGSGTRLTVV.

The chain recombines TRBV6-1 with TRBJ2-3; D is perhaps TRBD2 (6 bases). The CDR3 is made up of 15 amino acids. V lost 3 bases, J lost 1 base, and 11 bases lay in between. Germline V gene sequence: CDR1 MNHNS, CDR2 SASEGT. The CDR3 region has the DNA TGTGCCAGCAGTGAGTGGCGGGGCGGCACAGATACGCAGTATTTT. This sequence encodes CASSEWRGGTDTQYF.

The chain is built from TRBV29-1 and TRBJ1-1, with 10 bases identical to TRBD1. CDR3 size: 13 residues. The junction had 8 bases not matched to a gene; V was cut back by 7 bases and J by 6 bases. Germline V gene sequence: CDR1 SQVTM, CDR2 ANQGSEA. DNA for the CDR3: TGCAGCGCCGCCGGGACAGGGGCTTCTGAAGCTTTCTTT. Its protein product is CSAAGTGASEAFF.

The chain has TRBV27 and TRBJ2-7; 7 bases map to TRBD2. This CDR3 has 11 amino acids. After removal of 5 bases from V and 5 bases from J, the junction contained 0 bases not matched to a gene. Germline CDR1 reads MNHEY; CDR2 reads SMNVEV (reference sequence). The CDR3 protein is CASSGGDEQYF. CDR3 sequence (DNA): TGTGCCAGCAGTGGGGGGGACGAGCAGTACTTC.